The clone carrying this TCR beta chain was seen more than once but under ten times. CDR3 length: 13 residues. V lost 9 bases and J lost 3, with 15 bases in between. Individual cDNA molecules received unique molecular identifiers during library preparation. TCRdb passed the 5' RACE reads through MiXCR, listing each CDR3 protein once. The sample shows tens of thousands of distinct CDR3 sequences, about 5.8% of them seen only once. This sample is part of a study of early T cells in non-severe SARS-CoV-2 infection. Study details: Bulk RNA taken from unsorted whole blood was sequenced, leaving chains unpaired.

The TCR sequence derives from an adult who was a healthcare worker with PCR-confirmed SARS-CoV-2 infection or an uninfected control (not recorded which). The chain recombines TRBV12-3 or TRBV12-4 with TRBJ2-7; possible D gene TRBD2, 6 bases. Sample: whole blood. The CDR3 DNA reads TGTGCCAGTATGGGAGGAATAAACTACGAGCAGTACTTC. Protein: CASMGGINYEQYF.